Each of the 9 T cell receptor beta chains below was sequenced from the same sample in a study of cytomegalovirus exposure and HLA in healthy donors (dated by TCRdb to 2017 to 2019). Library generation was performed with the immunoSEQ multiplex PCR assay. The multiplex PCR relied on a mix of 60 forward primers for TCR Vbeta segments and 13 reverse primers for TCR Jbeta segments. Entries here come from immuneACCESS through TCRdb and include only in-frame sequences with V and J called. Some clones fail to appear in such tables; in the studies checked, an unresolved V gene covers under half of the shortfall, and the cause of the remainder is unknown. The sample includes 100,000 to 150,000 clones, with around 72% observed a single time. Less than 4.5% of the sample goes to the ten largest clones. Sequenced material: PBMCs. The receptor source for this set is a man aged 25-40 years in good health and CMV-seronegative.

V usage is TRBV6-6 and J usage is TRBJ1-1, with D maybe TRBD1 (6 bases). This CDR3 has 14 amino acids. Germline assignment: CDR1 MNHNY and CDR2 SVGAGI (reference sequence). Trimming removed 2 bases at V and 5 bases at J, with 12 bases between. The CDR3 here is CASSYQGMMTEAFF. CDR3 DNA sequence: TGTGCCAGCAGTTACCAGGGGATGATGACTGAAGCTTTCTTT.

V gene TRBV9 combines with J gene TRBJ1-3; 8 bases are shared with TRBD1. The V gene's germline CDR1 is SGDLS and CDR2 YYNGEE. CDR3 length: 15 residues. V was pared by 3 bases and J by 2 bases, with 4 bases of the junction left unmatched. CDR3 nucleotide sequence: TGTGCCAGCAGCGCCTTCAGGGGGCCTGGAAACACCATATATTTT. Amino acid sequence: CASSAFRGPGNTIYF.

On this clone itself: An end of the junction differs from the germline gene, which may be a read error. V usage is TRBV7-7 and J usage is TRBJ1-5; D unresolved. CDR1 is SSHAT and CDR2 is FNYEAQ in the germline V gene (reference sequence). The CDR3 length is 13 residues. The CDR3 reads CASSLGFNQPQHF. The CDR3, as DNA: TGTGCTAGCAGCCTTGGCTTCAATCAGCCCCAGCATTTT.

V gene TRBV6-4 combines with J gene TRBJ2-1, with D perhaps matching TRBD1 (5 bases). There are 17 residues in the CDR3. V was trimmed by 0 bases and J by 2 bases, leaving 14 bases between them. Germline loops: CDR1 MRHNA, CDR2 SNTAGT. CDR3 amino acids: CASSDSKGSGPYNEQFF. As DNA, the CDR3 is TGTGCCAGCAGTGACTCTAAGGGGTCGGGTCCCTACAATGAGCAGTTCTTC.

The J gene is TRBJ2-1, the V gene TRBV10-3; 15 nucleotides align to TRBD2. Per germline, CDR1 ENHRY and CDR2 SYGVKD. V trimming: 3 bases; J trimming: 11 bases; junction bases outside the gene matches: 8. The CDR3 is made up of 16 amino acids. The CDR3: CAISDYTGTSGGKQFF. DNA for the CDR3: TGTGCCATCAGTGATTACACCGGGACTAGCGGGGGGAAGCAGTTCTTC.

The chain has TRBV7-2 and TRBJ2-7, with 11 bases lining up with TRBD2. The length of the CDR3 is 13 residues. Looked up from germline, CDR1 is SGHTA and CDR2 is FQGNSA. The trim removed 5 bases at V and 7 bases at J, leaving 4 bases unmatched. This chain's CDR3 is CASSALAGGEQYF. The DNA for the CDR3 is TGTGCCAGCAGCGCATTAGCGGGGGGGGAGCAGTACTTC.

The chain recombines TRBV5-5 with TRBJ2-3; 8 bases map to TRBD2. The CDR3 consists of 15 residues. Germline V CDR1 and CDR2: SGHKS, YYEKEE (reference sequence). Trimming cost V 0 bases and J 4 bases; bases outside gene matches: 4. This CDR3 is CASSLEAGGPDTQYF. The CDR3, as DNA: TGTGCCAGCAGCTTGGAGGCGGGGGGACCAGATACGCAGTATTTT. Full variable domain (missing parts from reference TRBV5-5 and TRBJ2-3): DAGVTQSPTHLIKTRGQQVTLRCSPISGHKSVSWYQQVLGQGPQFIFQYYEKEERGRGNFPDRFSARQFPNYSSELNVNALLLGDSALYLCASSLEAGGPDTQYFGPGTRLTVL.

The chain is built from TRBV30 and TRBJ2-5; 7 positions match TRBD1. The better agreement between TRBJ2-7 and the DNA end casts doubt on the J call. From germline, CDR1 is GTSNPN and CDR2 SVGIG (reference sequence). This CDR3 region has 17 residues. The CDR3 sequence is CAWSGPLRDRLSYEQYF. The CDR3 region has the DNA TGTGCCTGGAGTGGCCCCCTCCGGGACAGACTTTCCTACGAGCAGTACTTC.

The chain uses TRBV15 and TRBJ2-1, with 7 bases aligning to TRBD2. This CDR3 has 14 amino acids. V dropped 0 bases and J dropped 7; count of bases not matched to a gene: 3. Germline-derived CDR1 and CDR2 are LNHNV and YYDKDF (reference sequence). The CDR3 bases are TGTGCCACCAGCAGAGATTTGGGGGGGAATGAGCAGTTCTTC. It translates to CATSRDLGGNEQFF.